A selection of T cell receptor beta chains follows, all from one sample in a study of cytomegalovirus exposure and HLA in healthy donors. Here immunoSEQ multiplex PCR was the method, and the copy in TCRdb shows in-frame clones only, minus some. The sample lists about 190,000 clones, 80% to 85% occurring once. Sequenced: PBMCs. All receptors come from a woman in her thirties or forties in good health and CMV-seronegative. Both conserved end residues are part of each CDR3. Each record gives: D gene, J gene, V gene, clone size, CDR3 DNA, CDR3 protein. A D gene is named only where the DNA matches it firmly. Clone size is stated in some rows and not others, as once, few, many or a class when expanded.

TRBD1 | TRBJ2-7 | TRBV27 | - | TGTGCCAGCAGTTTACATACAGGGGGTAGTGACAAGCAGTACTTC | CASSLHTGGSDKQYF
TRBD1 | TRBJ2-1 | TRBV27 | few | TGTGCCAGCACCGCAGGGGGCTTGAGCTCCTACAATGAGCAGTTCTTC | CASTAGGLSSYNEQFF
TRBD1 | TRBJ2-1 | TRBV5-6 | - | TGTGCCAGCAGTTGGACAGGGGGGTCCTACAATGAGCAGTTCTTC | CASSWTGGSYNEQFF
TRBD1 | TRBJ2-5 | TRBV2 | - | TGTGCCAGCAGTGGGACAGGGGGTCGTGAGACCCAGTACTTC | CASSGTGGRETQYF
- | TRBJ2-3 | TRBV5-4 | - | TGTGCCAGCAGCGAAAGGTTGGGAGGAACTACAGATACGCAGTATTTT | CASSERLGGTTDTQYF
- | TRBJ1-1 | TRBV10-3 | - | TGTGCCATCAGTGAGCCAACACAGAGTGGCACTGAAGCTTTCTTT | CAISEPTQSGTEAFF
- | TRBJ2-7 | TRBV19 | - | TGTGCCAGTAGTATTGCTGCGGGGAGTGGCTACGAGCAGTACTTC | CASSIAAGSGYEQYF
- | TRBJ1-4 | TRBV11-3 | - | TGTGCCAGCAGCCCTCCGAGTCCGGTCGGTGCTAATGAAAAACTGTTTTTT | CASSPPSPVGANEKLFF
- | TRBJ1-2 | TRBV4-3 | many | TGCGCCAGCAGCCCAATCTCCACGGGCGGGTATGGCTACACCTTC | CASSPISTGGYGYTF
- | TRBJ2-1 | TRBV7-2 | - | TGTGCCAGCAGCGGAGGGCGCCTTTCCCGCGATGAGCAGTTCTTC | CASSGGRLSRDEQFF
- | TRBJ2-3 | TRBV5-1 | - | TGCGCCAGCAGCTTGGCCTTACTAGATAGAGATACGCAGTATTTT | CASSLALLDRDTQYF
TRBD2 | TRBJ2-1 | TRBV5-1 | - | TGCGCCAGCAGCTTGGCGGGGGGACGGGACAATGAGCAGTTCTTC | CASSLAGGRDNEQFF
- | TRBJ2-2 | TRBV5-1 | - | TGCGCCAGCAGTTCCTTAGAGCGGACCAACACCGGGGAGCTGTTTTTT | CASSSLERTNTGELFF
TRBD2 | TRBJ2-1 | TRBV4-3 | - | TGCGCCAGCAGCCAAGATGGGATTGGCGGGAGCTACACACTAAACTCCTACAATGAGCAGTTCTTC | CASSQDGIGGSYTLNSYNEQFF
TRBD1 | TRBJ1-1 | TRBV10-3 | - | TGTGCCATCAGTGTAGATCGGACAGGGGAGTCGGAAGCTTTCTTT | CAISVDRTGESEAFF
- | TRBJ2-7 | TRBV7-8 | - | TGTGCCAGCAGCTTATTGAAAGAGTACGAGCAGTACTTC | CASSLLKEYEQYF
- | TRBJ2-5 | TRBV11-2 | - | TGTGCCAGCAGCTTCGACCCGTCGGACAGCTCAACCCAGTACTTC | CASSFDPSDSSTQYF
- | TRBJ1-2 | TRBV20-1 | few | TGCAGTGCTACGGAGTGGCATGGCTACACCTTC | CSATEWHGYTF
- | TRBJ1-1 | TRBV11-3 | - | TGTGCCAGCAGAGCTGGACAGATAAACACTGAAGCTTTCTTT | CASRAGQINTEAFF
TRBD1 | TRBJ1-2 | TRBV7-2 | - | TGTGCCAGCAGCTCAGGACAGGGTACGTTCTATGGCTACACCTTC | CASSSGQGTFYGYTF
- | TRBJ2-2 | TRBV10-3 | - | TGTGCCATCAGTTACCGTCGACAGCCTCTCTACACCGGGGAGCTGTTTTTT | CAISYRRQPLYTGELFF
- | TRBJ2-3 | TRBV5-1 | - | TGCGCCAGCAGAAACGGATTCAGGGGCCAGTCAGATACGCAGTATTTT | CASRNGFRGQSDTQYF
TRBD2 | TRBJ2-1 | TRBV9 | - | TGTGCCAGCAGCGCCATTCCGGGACTAGCGGGAGTTGAGCAGTTCTTC | CASSAIPGLAGVEQFF
- | TRBJ1-2 | TRBV6-1 | - | TGTGCCAGCAGTGAAATCCTAGGACAGATCTATGGCTACACCTTC | CASSEILGQIYGYTF
- | TRBJ2-7 | TRBV7-8 | - | TGTGCCAGCAGCCCCCTAGCGCCCTCCGGGGGCGAGCAGTACTTC | CASSPLAPSGGEQYF
- | TRBJ2-2 | TRBV2 | - | TGTGCCAGCAGAATAGGAGTGGGCACCGGGGAGCTGTTTTTT | CASRIGVGTGELFF
TRBD1 | TRBJ1-5 | TRBV19 | - | TGTGCCAGTAGTCCCATGACAGGGGGCTGGGATCAGCCCCAGCATTTT | CASSPMTGGWDQPQHF
- | TRBJ2-5 | TRBV5-6 | once | TGTGCCAGCAGCTCCCTGAAGTTAGGGCGGGCAGGAGAGACCCAGTACTTC | CASSSLKLGRAGETQYF
TRBD1 | TRBJ1-6 | TRBV9 | - | TGTGCCAGCAGCACCCCCCGGGGACAGGGTAATTCACCCCTCCACTTT | CASSTPRGQGNSPLHF
- | TRBJ2-2 | TRBV13 | - | TGTGCCAGCAGGCGGGAAAGTTGGGACACCGGGGAGCTGTTTTTT | CASRRESWDTGELFF
- | TRBJ2-7 | TRBV7-9 | once | TGTGCCAGCAGCTTCTTAGCGGAGGACTACGAGCAGTACTTC | CASSFLAEDYEQYF
- | TRBJ1-1 | TRBV27 | - | TGTGCCAGCAGTTTTTCAGGGTGGTCTGAAGCTTTCTTT | CASSFSGWSEAFF
- | TRBJ2-3 | TRBV2 | - | TGTGCCAGCAGGGAGGGTTCGGGTGCATCGCAGTATTTT | CASREGSGASQYF
- | TRBJ2-7 | TRBV19 | - | TGTGCCAGTAGTATAGGAGGAGCCAGCGAGCAGTACTTT | CASSIGGASEQYF
TRBD1 | TRBJ2-5 | TRBV14 | - | TGTGCCAGCAGAACCATTCATAGGGGGCCCCAAGAGACCCAGTACTTC | CASRTIHRGPQETQYF
- | TRBJ2-1 | TRBV5-1 | - | TGCGCCAACTACGTAAACCAGAGCTCCTACAATGAGCAGTTCTTC | CANYVNQSSYNEQFF
- | TRBJ1-4 | TRBV7-2 | - | TGTGCCAGCAGCTTAGACAGGGCGATCGGCGCAAAACTGTTTTTT | CASSLDRAIGAKLFF
TRBD2 | TRBJ2-5 | TRBV5-6 | - | TGTGCCAGCAGCAAGTTAGCGGGAGTAGAGACCCAGTACTTC | CASSKLAGVETQYF
- | TRBJ2-3 | TRBV7-2 | - | TGTGCCAGCAGCAACCTGCCGGAGGGCCCTACCACAGATACGCAGTATTTT | CASSNLPEGPTTDTQYF
TRBD2 | TRBJ2-5 | TRBV5-4 | - | TGTGCCAGCAGGAGCGGGGCCGACATGGAGACCCAGTACTTC | CASRSGADMETQYF
TRBD2 | TRBJ2-2 | TRBV4-1 | - | TGCGCCAGCAGCCAAGTTGGGGGGGGGACCGGCCCGAACACCGGGGAGCTGTTTTTT | CASSQVGGGTGPNTGELFF
TRBD1 | TRBJ1-1 | TRBV7-9 | - | TGTTCCAGCAGCCCGACAGGGGTGAACACTGAAGCTTTCTTT | CSSSPTGVNTEAFF
- | TRBJ2-3 | TRBV19 | - | TGTGCCAGTAGTATAACTTTCACAGATACGCAGTATTTT | CASSITFTDTQYF
TRBD1 | TRBJ2-7 | TRBV5-6 | - | TGTGCCAGCAGCAGACAGGGCAACTACGAGCAGTACTTC | CASSRQGNYEQYF
TRBD2 | TRBJ2-5 | TRBV4-1 | - | TGCGCCAGCAGCCAAGAGACGGGCGGGAGAGGAGAGACCCAGTACTTC | CASSQETGGRGETQYF